The rows below give T cell receptor beta chains drawn from one sample of a study of blood T cell repertoires in COVID-19. Sequenced by immunoSEQ multiplex PCR; TCRdb stores in-frame clones only, minus some. This table holds about 250,000 clones, around 86% found once. The sample was PBMCs or T cells enriched from blood (not recorded which). Receptors originate from a woman aged 45 to 65 who had recovered from COVID-19. CDR3s include the opening cysteine and the closing phenylalanine or tryptophan. Fields, in order: CDR3 DNA, CDR3 protein, V gene, D gene, J gene, clone size. A D gene is named only where the DNA matches it firmly. Clone size is shown for a subset of rows, as once, few, many or a class of expanded clone.

DNA: TGTGCCAGCTCACCATCGGGAGCGGTTACCTACGAGCAGTACTTC; CDR3: CASSPSGAVTYEQYF; V: TRBV18; D: .; J: TRBJ2-7; size: .
DNA: TGTGCCAGCGGAACAGGCCTCCGTGAGACCCAGTACTTC; CDR3: CASGTGLRETQYF; V: TRBV2; D: .; J: TRBJ2-5; size: .
DNA: TGTGCCAGCTCACCCTCAGGGGCCCCTAGCACAGATACGCAGTATTTT; CDR3: CASSPSGAPSTDTQYF; V: TRBV18; D: .; J: TRBJ2-3; size: .
DNA: TGCGCCAGCAGTGAGTGGGGACACTTTATCTCTAGCTCTGGAAACACCATATATTTT; CDR3: CASSEWGHFISSSGNTIYF; V: TRBV10-2; D: .; J: TRBJ1-3; size: .
DNA: TGTGCCTGCCGGGGGGACACCGGGGAGCTGTTTTTT; CDR3: CACRGDTGELFF; V: TRBV30; D: TRBD2; J: TRBJ2-2; size: once
DNA: TGTGCCAGCAGGATACGGGGGGGCTATGGCTACACCTTC; CDR3: CASRIRGGYGYTF; V: TRBV28; D: .; J: TRBJ1-2; size: once
DNA: TGTGCCAGCAGCACGCGCTCGGGAATAGGCCCCATTGAAGCTTTCTTT; CDR3: CASSTRSGIGPIEAFF; V: TRBV5-4; D: .; J: TRBJ1-1; size: .
DNA: TGTGCCAGCAGCCCCCGGGACTCCACATCGTTGAAGCAGTACTTC; CDR3: CASSPRDSTSLKQYF; V: TRBV11-3; D: .; J: TRBJ2-7; size: .
DNA: TGTGCCAGCAGTGGGGAGAGCTCCTATAATTCACCCCTCCACTTT; CDR3: CASSGESSYNSPLHF; V: TRBV2; D: .; J: TRBJ1-6; size: .
DNA: TGTGCCAGCAGTGAATTGTCAGGGGTCACTGAAAAACTGTTTTTT; CDR3: CASSELSGVTEKLFF; V: TRBV6-1; D: .; J: TRBJ1-4; size: .
DNA: TGCGCCAGCAGTGATCTTCAAACCAACGGTGGCAATCAGCCCCAGCATTTT; CDR3: CASSDLQTNGGNQPQHF; V: TRBV10-1; D: .; J: TRBJ1-5; size: .
DNA: TGCGCCAGCAGCGAAACAGGGGGCCGAGGCAATCAGCCCCAGCATTTT; CDR3: CASSETGGRGNQPQHF; V: TRBV5-1; D: TRBD1; J: TRBJ1-5; size: .
DNA: TGTGCCAGCTCACCAAGGGAGTTCTCCTACGAGCAGTACTTC; CDR3: CASSPREFSYEQYF; V: TRBV18; D: .; J: TRBJ2-7; size: .
DNA: TGTGCCAGCAGCCCGTCGCTCGACAGGGGTGCTTTCTTT; CDR3: CASSPSLDRGAFF; V: TRBV3-1/TRBV3-2; D: TRBD1; J: TRBJ1-1; size: .
DNA: TGTGCCAGCAGCCGGGACAGTCGGGGGTACGAGCAGTACTTC; CDR3: CASSRDSRGYEQYF; V: TRBV5-5; D: .; J: TRBJ2-7; size: few
DNA: TGTGCCAGCACTGGGGACAGTTCCAATTCACCCCTCCACTTT; CDR3: CASTGDSSNSPLHF; V: TRBV2; D: TRBD1; J: TRBJ1-6; size: few
DNA: TGTGCCAGCAGCCGGACAGGGGTTTTGACGGAGACCCAGTACTTC; CDR3: CASSRTGVLTETQYF; V: TRBV14; D: TRBD1; J: TRBJ2-5; size: .
DNA: TGTGCCAGCAGCATCCGACAGGGGACAGATACGCAGTATTTT; CDR3: CASSIRQGTDTQYF; V: TRBV11-2; D: TRBD1; J: TRBJ2-3; size: .
DNA: TGTGCCACAGGACAGGGCGGGTATGGCTACACCTTC; CDR3: CATGQGGYGYTF; V: TRBV2; D: TRBD1; J: TRBJ1-2; size: few
DNA: TGTGCCAGCAGTTACTCCGTAGGGGCGAATTCACCCCTCCACTTT; CDR3: CASSYSVGANSPLHF; V: TRBV6-2/TRBV6-3; D: .; J: TRBJ1-6; size: .
DNA: TGCGCCAGCAGCTTGGGCCGGGGACATAACTATGGCTACACCTTC; CDR3: CASSLGRGHNYGYTF; V: TRBV5-1; D: .; J: TRBJ1-2; size: .
DNA: TGTGCCAGCAGCGTAGGGCAGGGCGGTGGAAACACCATATATTTT; CDR3: CASSVGQGGGNTIYF; V: TRBV9; D: .; J: TRBJ1-3; size: .
DNA: TGTGCCAGCAGCTATGGACTAGCGGGAGGGATATACTTC; CDR3: CASSYGLAGGIYF; V: TRBV5-6; D: TRBD2; J: TRBJ2-5; size: .
DNA: TGTGCCAGCAGCTTAAGCTTACAGGTAGATCAGCCCCAGCATTTT; CDR3: CASSLSLQVDQPQHF; V: TRBV7-2; D: .; J: TRBJ1-5; size: .
DNA: TGTGCCAGCAGCGCTACAGGGCACTCCTACGAGCAGTACTTC; CDR3: CASSATGHSYEQYF; V: TRBV9; D: .; J: TRBJ2-7; size: .